This T cell receptor beta chain was documented in a study of blood T cell repertoires in COVID-19. Study at large: Collection of acute and convalescent COVID-19 samples took place in the United States, Italy and Spain. Sources were T cells, B-cell-depleted T cells, or PBMCs; the material itself was cDNA or gDNA.

The table came from immunoSEQ multiplex PCR; TCRdb's copy has only in-frame clones and leaves some out. The table has roughly 120,000 clones, roughly 87% seen once. Trimming removed 4 bases at V and 8 bases at J, with 11 bases between. From germline, CDR1 is MGHDK and CDR2 SYGVNS. There are 13 residues in the CDR3. The TCR comes from a human donor in a cohort sampled during active COVID-19. The gene calls are TRBV25-1 and TRBJ1-4; possibly TRBD1 for D (6 bases). Material: peripheral blood. CDR3 bases: TGTGCCAGCAGTGCACAGGGTGGGGAAAAACTGTTTTTT. Translated: CASSAQGGEKLFF.